The 6 T cell receptor beta chains given below trace back to one sample, sequenced in a study of patients and donors after allogeneic stem cell transplantation. TCRdb ran MiXCR on the RT-PCR reads and lists one entry per CDR3 protein. The repertoire has roughly 180,000 distinct CDR3 sequences, around two fifths of them found once; the top ten carry approximately 32%. Sample: blood, either unsorted or a sorted T cell fraction (not recorded which). Receptors were obtained from a human donor who was either an allogeneic HSCT recipient or a stem cell or donor lymphocyte infusion donor (not recorded which). It is not recorded whose cells these are; they may come from a transplant donor.

This chain joins TRBV7-6 and TRBJ1-4, with a tentative D call TRBD1 (6 bases). CDR3 length equals 14 residues. V was clipped by 8 bases and J by 5 bases, with 15 bases between them. CDR1 is SGHVS and CDR2 is FNYEAQ in the germline V gene. CDR3 sequence reads: CASFRGQKNEKLFF. CDR3 nucleotide sequence: TGTGCCAGCTTCCGAGGACAGAAGAATGAAAAACTGTTTTTT.

DNA of the CDR3: TGTGCCAGCAGGTTGGCAACCGGGACTAGCATGAATGAGCAGTTCTTC. This encodes CASRLATGTSMNEQFF. The V and J genes are TRBV6-6 and TRBJ2-1; 9 positions match TRBD2. V lost 6 bases to trimming and J lost 7 bases; unmatched junction nucleotides: 13. The CDR3 length is 16 residues. Germline CDR1 and CDR2: MNHNY and SVGAGI (reference sequence).

This clonotype has a handful of counts. The chain links TRBV6-5 to TRBJ1-5; D may be TRBD1 (6 bases). The CDR3 loop spans 14 amino acids. Germline CDR1 reads MNHEY; CDR2 reads SVGAGI. Deletions cut 11 bases from V and 4 bases from J, with 18 bases between. Here the CDR3 DNA reads TGTGCCTCCAGCGGGGGCCCGGCGAATCAGCCCCAGCATTTT. Its protein is CASSGGPANQPQHF.

V and J are TRBV6-5 and TRBJ1-1; weak D call: TRBD1 (5 bases). Germline V CDR1 and CDR2: MNHEY, SVGAGI. This CDR3 has 16 amino acids. V was shortened by 2 bases and J by 1 base, with 14 bases between the two germline ends. CDR3 nucleotides: TGTGCCAGCAGTTACCGGGGAGTGGGGGAGAACACTGAAGCTTTCTTT. Translation: CASSYRGVGENTEAFF.

The CDR3 is CASSFIHGVATEAFF. CDR3 nucleotides: TGTGCCAGCAGCTTCATCCACGGGGTAGCCACTGAAGCTTTCTTT. This chain joins TRBV7-9 and TRBJ1-1; unclear D gene. In germline, CDR1 is SEHNR, CDR2 FQNEAQ (reference sequence). V lost 3 bases to trimming and J lost 4 bases, with 15 bases between them. CDR3 length: 15 residues.

The V gene is TRBV5-5, the J gene TRBJ2-3, with 12 bases aligning to TRBD2. Losses at the gene ends were 4 bases for V and 2 bases for J; bases not matched to a gene: 14. CDR3 length: 19 residues. Germline CDR1 SGHKS, CDR2 YYEKEE (reference sequence). This CDR3 is CASSTRLAGDVGITDTQYF. The CDR3 DNA reads as TGTGCCAGCAGCACCCGACTAGCGGGAGATGTGGGGATCACAGATACGCAGTATTTT.